This T cell receptor beta chain appears in the sequencing data of a study of early T cells in non-severe SARS-CoV-2 infection. Each CDR3 protein gets one entry after TCRdb re-called the 5' RACE reads with MiXCR. The data show more than 95,000 distinct CDR3 sequences, roughly 15% seen once. The V gene's germline CDR1 is SGHAT and CDR2 FQNNGV. Unmatched junction bases numbered 16, after V lost 3 bases and J lost 8 bases. This CDR3 has 17 amino acids. The V and J genes are TRBV11-2 and TRBJ2-3; 8 bases are shared with TRBD2. Sequencing was performed on whole blood. This receptor was taken from an adult who was a healthcare worker with PCR-confirmed SARS-CoV-2 infection or an uninfected control (not recorded which). CDR3 region: CASSLIRGGRILGTQYF. CDR3 DNA sequence: TGTGCCAGCAGCTTGATACGGGGCGGGAGGATTTTAGGTACGCAGTATTTT.